This T cell receptor beta chain was sequenced during a study of Ad26.COV2.S vaccination and SARS-CoV-2 variants. Regarding the study as a whole: People who got the vaccine or the placebo had similar non-spike TCR breadth. Vaccine recipients posted higher spike-specific TCR breadth than their placebo counterparts. Measures of TCR breadth and depth may have fallen short of total T cell responses.

Using immunoSEQ multiplex PCR, the repertoire was profiled, and TCRdb retains in-frame clones only, with some absent. The profile covers about 350,000 clones, with about 90% appearing a single time and about 3.8% taken by the ten largest. The CDR3 runs 13 residues. The germline CDR1 and CDR2 sequences are LNHDA and SQIVND (reference sequence). J lost 3 bases, V lost 4 bases, and 1 base had no gene match. About this clone itself: The antigen remains undetermined.

The rearrangement links TRBV19 to TRBJ2-7; TRBD1 matches at 9 bases. The receptor comes from a human donor who had recovered from COVID-19. The input for sequencing was peripheral blood, taken after recovery from COVID-19. As DNA, the CDR3 is TGTGCCAGTAGTAAGGGACAGGGCTACGAGCAGTACTTC. As protein: CASSKGQGYEQYF. Full variable domain (outside the CDR3, taken from reference TRBV19 and TRBJ2-7): DGGITQSPKYLFRKEGQNVTLSCEQNLNHDAMYWYRQDPGQGLRLIYYSQIVNDFQKGDIAEGYSVSREKKESFPLTVTSAQKNPTAFYLCASSKGQGYEQYFGPGTRLTVT.